These 5 T cell receptor beta chains share one sample of origin, sequenced in a study of blood T cell repertoires in COVID-19. Clones were read by immunoSEQ multiplex PCR, and TCRdb kept only the in-frame ones, dropping some. The profile shows about 170,000 clones, more than 75% of them singletons. Sample: peripheral blood. The receptors were sampled from a woman older than 75 with COVID-19, enrolled during active disease.

As for this clone: Other DNA sequences within the sample encode an identical CDR3. This chain joins TRBV12-3 or TRBV12-4 and TRBJ2-2; 7 bases map to TRBD2. V lost 2 bases, J lost 7 bases, and 1 base stayed unmatched. This CDR3 comprises 13 residues. CDR3 DNA sequence: TGTGCCAGCAGTTTACGCGGGGGCGGGGAGCTGTTTTTT. Its protein is CASSLRGGGELFF.

This clone was observed once. The chain has TRBV6-2 or TRBV6-3 and TRBJ2-7; tentative D call: TRBD1 (6 bases). Germline CDR1 is MNHEY and CDR2 is SVGEGT. V gave up 4 bases and J gave up 0 bases, with 16 bases separating them. The CDR3 extends over 16 amino acids. The CDR3 nucleotides read TGTGCCAGCAGTTCCTCAAGGGGGATCTTCTCCTACGAGCAGTACTTC. Protein sequence: CASSSSRGIFSYEQYF.

The rearrangement links TRBV28 to TRBJ2-5; a weak D match, TRBD2 (5 bases). The CDR3 runs to 15 residues. The V and J ends lost 5 bases and 5 bases respectively, with 18 bases between them. CDR1 is MDHEN and CDR2 is SYDVKM in the germline V gene. CDR3 coding DNA: TGTGCCAGCAGTATCCCCCTAGCTTCGGGGGAGACCCAGTACTTC. This translates into CASSIPLASGETQYF.

The chain uses TRBV27 and TRBJ2-6; D not certain. There are 12 residues in the CDR3. V gave up 11 bases and J gave up 0 bases, with 5 bases separating them. Germline V gene lookup returns CDR1 MNHEY and CDR2 SMNVEV (reference sequence). Written as DNA, the CDR3 is TGTGCCTGCGGCTCTGGGGCCAACGTCCTGACTTTC. It yields the protein CACGSGANVLTF. The whole variable domain, filled in from reference TRBV27 and TRBJ2-6, reads EAQVTQNPRYLITVTGKKLTVTCSQNMNHEYMSWYRQDPGLGLRQIYYSMNVEVTDKGDVPEGYKVSRKEKRNFPLILESPSPNQTSLYFCACGSGANVLTFGAGSRLTVL.

The rearrangement joins TRBV28 to TRBJ2-7; 7 positions agree with TRBD2. This CDR3 region has 13 residues. Per germline, CDR1 MDHEN and CDR2 SYDVKM. Trimming cost V 2 bases and J 4 bases; bases outside gene matches: 2. The DNA of the CDR3 is TGTGCCAGCAGTTTACCTAGCGGTTACGAGCAGTACTTC. Its protein product is CASSLPSGYEQYF.